This T cell receptor beta chain was identified in a study of T cell clonotyping in hematopoietic cell transplantation. The V gene lost 6 bases and the J gene lost 3 bases, with 17 bases spanning the gap. This CDR3 has 15 amino acids. CDR1 and CDR2 from the germline V gene are SNHLY and FYNNEI. Assay used: immunoSEQ multiplex PCR; TCRdb lists only in-frame clones, some missing. The sample includes about 14,000 clones, around 86% of them seen just once. This clone was counted between two and nine times. This TCR came from a male patient in his forties or fifties who had an allogeneic stem cell transplant from an unrelated donor, so T cells may come from the graft donor. Some clones in this sample may be carry-over from other donors' samples. The source material was PBMCs, sampled 100 days after allogeneic stem cell transplant. V usage is TRBV2 and J usage is TRBJ1-1, with D possibly TRBD1 on 6 matching bases. CDR3 coding DNA: TGTGCCAGCAGCCCCCGGTGGGGGGCTGACACTGAAGCTTTCTTT. Its translation is CASSPRWGADTEAFF.